These 32 T cell receptor beta chains came from one sample sequenced in a study of blood T cells in healthy people across ages. A J-beta primer mix and a sample-barcoded 5' primer were used in a second PCR of roughly 6 to 12 cycles. TCRdb re-analysed the 5' RACE reads in MiXCR, keeping a single row per CDR3 protein. The sample contains 550,000 to 750,000 distinct CDR3 sequences, about 21% of which appear only once. Sequencing used blood. These receptors all come from a man aged 70-80 years in good health.

This clonotype was detected only a few times. The J gene is TRBJ1-4, the V gene TRBV7-9, with D hard to call. Germline values: CDR1 SEHNR, CDR2 FQNEAQ (reference sequence). The CDR3 is 16 amino acids. Trimming pared 3 bases from V and 5 bases from J, leaving 16 bases between. The CDR3 loop is CASSFGSGGGNEKLFF. The CDR3 region has the DNA TGTGCCAGCAGCTTCGGTTCCGGTGGAGGAAATGAAAAACTGTTTTTT.

The V gene is TRBV6-2 or TRBV6-3, the J gene TRBJ2-5; D is possibly TRBD1 or TRBD2 (6 bases each). The CDR3 is 16 amino acids. The germline gives CDR1 MNHEY, CDR2 SVGEGT. The V and J ends lost 10 bases and 0 bases respectively, with 21 bases between them. The CDR3 DNA reads TGTGCCACCTGGACAGTAAGGAGGGGACACCAAGAGACCCAGTACTTC. Its protein product is CATWTVRRGHQETQYF.

This sequence joins TRBV27 and TRBJ2-5; weak D call: TRBD1 (6 bases). Germline V gene data show CDR1 as MNHEY and CDR2 as SMNVEV (reference sequence). The CDR3 loop spans 16 amino acids. Trimming stripped 0 bases from V and 0 bases from J, with 11 bases between. In nucleotides, the CDR3 is TGTGCCAGCAGTTTATCTGGCCCAGGGGACCAAGAGACCCAGTACTTC. Amino acid sequence: CASSLSGPGDQETQYF.

The genes are TRBV20-1 and TRBJ2-1, with 11 bases fitting TRBD2. Germline CDR1 reads DFQATT; CDR2 reads SNEGSKA (reference sequence). The CDR3 covers 13 residues. Trimming at V came to 2 bases and at J to 9 bases, leaving 3 bases not matched to a gene. The CDR3 coding sequence is TGCAGTGCTAGACTAGCGGGAGGTCCTGAGCAGTTCTTC. Translated: CSARLAGGPEQFF.

The V gene is TRBV3-1, the J gene TRBJ2-5, with 13 bases identical to TRBD2. Germline V lookup: CDR1 LGHDT, CDR2 YNNKEL (reference sequence). This CDR3 comprises 14 residues. V was clipped by 0 bases and J by 14 bases; unmatched bases: 6. CDR3 in amino acids: CASSQDKLAGGPYF. In DNA, the CDR3 is TGTGCCAGCAGCCAAGATAAACTAGCGGGAGGGCCCTACTTC.

This clonotype was detected many times. The chain is built from TRBV14 and TRBJ2-1; 9 bases align to TRBD1. V was clipped by 1 base and J by 7 bases; unmatched bases: 8. The CDR3 runs to 16 residues. Germline V lookup: CDR1 SGHDN, CDR2 FVKESK. This chain's CDR3 is CASSQVGRDRVNEQFF. The CDR3 DNA reads TGTGCCAGCAGCCAAGTCGGAAGGGACAGGGTAAATGAGCAGTTCTTC.

CDR3 sequence: CASSFGTGRVAFF. CDR3 nucleotide sequence: TGCGCCAGCAGCTTCGGGACAGGGAGAGTAGCTTTCTTT. The rearrangement uses TRBV5-1 and TRBJ1-1; 9 bases are a match to TRBD1. Trimming took 2 bases from V and 10 from J; bases not matched to a gene: 6. The CDR3 is 13 amino acids. Germline assignment: CDR1 SGHRS and CDR2 YFSETQ.

This clonotype was seen only once. The chain is built from TRBV2 and TRBJ2-3, with 9 bases lining up with TRBD1. CDR1 SNHLY and CDR2 FYNNEI come from the germline V gene. CDR3 length: 16 residues. Trimming cost V 5 bases and J 5 bases; bases outside gene matches: 11. The CDR3 nucleotides read TGTGCCAGCAGTAGAAGGACAGGGGATTCCAAAGATACGCAGTATTTT. Translating gives CASSRRTGDSKDTQYF.

The chain joins TRBV20-1 to TRBJ2-5; 12 bases agree with TRBD2. V dropped 2 bases and J dropped 0; count of bases not matched to a gene: 7. The CDR3 sequence is 17 residues long. Germline CDR1 reads DFQATT; CDR2 reads SNEGSKA (reference sequence). Here the CDR3 DNA reads TGCAGTGCTAGATCGGGACTAGCGGGCACGTACCAAGAGACCCAGTACTTC. This gives the protein CSARSGLAGTYQETQYF.

In its sample, this clonotype was seen a few times. The chain employs TRBV12-3 or TRBV12-4 and TRBJ2-7; a weak D match, TRBD2 (7 bases). The germline V and J ends were trimmed by 2 bases and 3 bases, with 14 bases remaining between them. The CDR3 is made up of 15 amino acids. CDR3 sequence: CASSLRGGSFYEQYF. The DNA of the CDR3 is TGTGCCAGCAGTTTAAGGGGGGGCTCTTTCTACGAGCAGTACTTC.

In its sample, this clonotype was seen a few times. The rearrangement joins TRBV12-3 or TRBV12-4 to TRBJ2-1; 10 bases match TRBD1. This CDR3 is built from 15 residues. V lost 8 bases and J lost 6; bases outside the gene matches: 10. The chain's CDR3 is CASEKGQGYVNEQFF. The CDR3 bases are TGTGCCAGCGAGAAGGGACAGGGGTATGTCAATGAGCAGTTCTTC.

This clonotype showed up just a few times. J is TRBJ2-7 and V is TRBV20-1, with 16 bases lining up with TRBD2. Germline CDR1 and CDR2: DFQATT and SNEGSKA (reference sequence). There are 16 residues in the CDR3. J was trimmed by 7 bases and V by 0 bases; bases with no gene match: 6. CDR3 coding DNA: TGCAGTGCTAGAGACGGGACTAGCGGGAGGGGGTATGAGCAGTACTTC. Its protein product is CSARDGTSGRGYEQYF.

The chain couples TRBV12-3 or TRBV12-4 to TRBJ2-5; 7 bases are shared with TRBD2. This CDR3 is 15 amino acids long. The junction had 4 bases not matched to a gene; V was cut back by 2 bases and J by 1 base. The CDR3, as DNA: TGTGCCAGCAGTTTAATGCAGCGGGGCCAAGAGACCCAGTACTTC. The encoded protein is CASSLMQRGQETQYF.

CDR3 region: CASSDPTSGRAGEQYF. In nucleotides, the CDR3 is TGTGCCAGCAGTGACCCGACTAGCGGGAGGGCCGGAGAGCAGTACTTC. The gene calls are TRBV6-4 and TRBJ2-5, with TRBD2 matching 14 bases. This CDR3 is 16 amino acids long. Germline assignment: CDR1 MRHNA and CDR2 SNTAGT. J lost 11 bases, V lost 2 bases, and 10 bases had no gene match.

The V and J genes are TRBV20-1 and TRBJ2-2, with 10 nucleotides matching TRBD2. The germline gives CDR1 DFQATT, CDR2 SNEGSKA (reference sequence). There are 15 residues in the CDR3. The V and J ends lost 5 bases and 1 base, in that order; junction bases with no gene match: 4. Written as DNA, the CDR3 is TGCAGTGCTGACAGGACTAGCGGGAACACCGGGGAGCTGTTTTTT. Residues: CSADRTSGNTGELFF.

This chain links TRBV4-1 with TRBJ1-2; D is perhaps TRBD1 (6 bases). The CDR3 sequence is 15 residues long. Trimming removed 7 bases from V and 7 bases from J, with 22 bases in between. From germline, CDR1 is MGHRA and CDR2 YSYEKL. The CDR3 spells CASTLGGSLDAGYTF. The CDR3 nucleotides read TGCGCCAGCACACTAGGGGGGAGTTTGGATGCTGGCTACACCTTC.

This clonotype was seen more than once but under ten times. The chain joins TRBV3-1 to TRBJ2-7, with 7 bases that match TRBD1. V shed 0 bases and J 2 bases; nucleotides not matched to a gene: 7. Germline V gene data show CDR1 as LGHDT and CDR2 as YNNKEL (reference sequence). CDR3 length: 16 amino acids. The CDR3 protein is CASSQDAGGFTYEQYF. CDR3 in DNA: TGTGCCAGCAGCCAAGATGCAGGGGGTTTTACCTACGAGCAGTACTTC.

This clonotype was recorded a few times. The chain couples TRBV5-1 to TRBJ2-5; maybe TRBD1 (6 bases). This CDR3 region has 15 residues. The V end lost 4 bases, the J end lost 4 bases, and 17 bases lay between the germline ends. Germline CDR1 SGHRS, CDR2 YFSETQ. This CDR3 reads CASSLTGSSGETQYF. DNA of the CDR3: TGCGCCAGCAGCCTTACAGGGAGTTCGGGAGAGACCCAGTACTTC.

This clonotype came up a few times. The rearrangement joins TRBV9 to TRBJ2-1, with D uncertain. Trimming left V 0 bases short and J 6 bases short, with 7 bases between. This CDR3 is built from 13 residues. From germline, CDR1 is SGDLS and CDR2 YYNGEE. This chain's CDR3 is CASSVAPSNEQFF. The CDR3 DNA sequence: TGTGCCAGCAGCGTAGCTCCTAGCAATGAGCAGTTCTTC.

This clonotype was counted only a few times. The chain couples TRBV4-1 to TRBJ1-4; tentative D call: TRBD1 (6 bases). Germline CDR1 and CDR2: MGHRA and YSYEKL. V was pared by 0 bases and J by 6 bases, with 20 bases between. The CDR3 loop spans 18 amino acids. This chain's CDR3 is CASSQDQVRGGGYEKLFF. Written as DNA, the CDR3 is TGCGCCAGCAGCCAAGATCAGGTCAGGGGCGGGGGATATGAAAAACTGTTTTTT.

The chain has TRBV10-3 and TRBJ2-5; D remains ambiguous. The CDR3 is made up of 13 amino acids. Germline values: CDR1 ENHRY, CDR2 SYGVKD. V was clipped by 6 bases and J by 6 bases, with 14 bases between them. The CDR3 loop is CAISNDPRQTQYF. The CDR3 nucleotides read TGTGCCATCAGCAACGACCCAAGGCAGACCCAGTACTTC.

This chain uses TRBV12-3 or TRBV12-4 with TRBJ2-1; TRBD1 aligns across 7 bases. The CDR3 length is 15 residues. V lost 6 bases and J lost 2; bases outside the gene matches: 7. The CDR3 bases are TGTGCCAGCAGAATCAGACAGGGTCCCTACAATGAGCAGTTCTTC. It specifies CASRIRQGPYNEQFF.

The chain has TRBV21-1 and TRBJ2-5; the D segment call TRBD1 is taken from the table without a DNA check. TRBV21-1 constitutes a pseudogene. This CDR3 contains 15 residues. DNA for the CDR3: TGTGCCAGCAGCCCCCCCGGGACAGGGGGTGTGACCCAGTACTTC. Its protein is CASSPPGTGGVTQYF.

At least ten counts were recorded for this clonotype. This rearrangement joins TRBV6-1 to TRBJ1-6, with unresolved D. From germline, CDR1 is MNHNS and CDR2 SASEGT. This CDR3 has 14 residues. Deletions cut 4 bases from V and 4 bases from J, with 8 bases between. The CDR3 reads CASSAATYNSPLHF. The CDR3 region has the DNA TGTGCCAGCAGTGCAGCAACTTATAATTCACCCCTCCACTTT.

This clonotype was recorded only once. The chain joins TRBV7-9 to TRBJ2-4; 7 bases align to TRBD2. V gave up 5 bases and J gave up 8 bases; unmatched junction bases: 6. This CDR3 comprises 13 residues. Germline lookup yields CDR1 SEHNR and CDR2 FQNEAQ (reference sequence). CDR3 sequence (DNA): TGTGCCAGCAGCGTGGCGGGAGCGGACATTCAGTACTTC. Its protein product is CASSVAGADIQYF.

This clonotype was counted many times. The genes are TRBV11-2 and TRBJ2-1; the D gene is possibly TRBD2 (6 bases). Deletions cut 5 bases from V and 0 bases from J, with 11 bases between. The CDR3 has 15 residues. Germline V lookup: CDR1 SGHAT, CDR2 FQNNGV. The CDR3: CASSGGESSYNEQFF. CDR3 bases: TGTGCCAGCAGCGGCGGGGAAAGCTCCTACAATGAGCAGTTCTTC.

This clonotype was seen more than once but under ten times. The chain carries TRBV7-9 and TRBJ2-5; D may match TRBD1 or TRBD2 (6 bases each). Trimming left V 5 bases short and J 4 bases short, with 23 bases between. The germline CDR1 and CDR2 sequences are SEHNR and FQNEAQ (reference sequence). The CDR3 is 17 amino acids. The CDR3 sequence is CASSPSRGRSNVETQYF. DNA for the CDR3: TGTGCCAGCAGCCCGTCGAGGGGGAGGTCTAACGTAGAGACCCAGTACTTC.

This clonotype turned up a few times. The gene calls are TRBV5-5 and TRBJ2-7, with D perhaps TRBD2 (5 bases). Trimming removed 0 bases at V and 7 bases at J, with 14 bases between. This CDR3 comprises 14 residues. Looked up from germline, CDR1 is SGHKS and CDR2 is YYEKEE (reference sequence). The CDR3 DNA reads as TGTGCCAGCAGCTTGGGACTACGGACGGGGGAGCAGTACTTC. Residues: CASSLGLRTGEQYF.

This clonotype was detected once. The CDR3 DNA follows: TGTGCCAGCAGACCTGACGGGCAGGGAGGAAGGGAAAAACTGTTTTTT. This encodes CASRPDGQGGREKLFF. V and J are TRBV6-2 or TRBV6-3 and TRBJ1-4; D may be TRBD1 (5 bases). Germline values: CDR1 MNHEY, CDR2 SVGEGT. The CDR3 is 16 residues long. V lost 6 bases to trimming and J lost 8 bases, with 22 bases between them.

This clonotype was detected a few times. The genes are TRBV7-9 and TRBJ2-5; TRBD1 is a possible D gene (5 bases). V was pared by 0 bases and J by 1 base, with 9 bases between. This CDR3 comprises 15 residues. Germline CDR1 reads SEHNR; CDR2 reads FQNEAQ (reference sequence). The CDR3 loop is CASSLADIFQETQYF. The DNA for the CDR3 is TGTGCCAGCAGCTTAGCGGACATCTTCCAAGAGACCCAGTACTTC.

The rearrangement links TRBV20-1 to TRBJ1-3; D not resolved. The CDR3 is 13 residues long. V lost 4 bases and J lost 2, with 9 bases in between. Germline V gene lookup returns CDR1 DFQATT and CDR2 SNEGSKA (reference sequence). CDR3 region: CSAKPAAGNTIYF. The DNA for the CDR3 is TGCAGTGCTAAGCCCGCGGCTGGAAACACCATATATTTT.

This clonotype turned up a few times. This chain's CDR3 is CASSLVSAPSSYNEQFF. In nucleotides, the CDR3 is TGTGCCAGCAGCTTAGTTTCGGCCCCATCCTCCTACAATGAGCAGTTCTTC. V gene TRBV11-2 combines with J gene TRBJ2-1, with unresolved D. CDR3 length equals 17 residues. Germline CDR1 and CDR2: SGHAT and FQNNGV. V gave up 1 base and J gave up 0 bases, with 13 bases separating them.